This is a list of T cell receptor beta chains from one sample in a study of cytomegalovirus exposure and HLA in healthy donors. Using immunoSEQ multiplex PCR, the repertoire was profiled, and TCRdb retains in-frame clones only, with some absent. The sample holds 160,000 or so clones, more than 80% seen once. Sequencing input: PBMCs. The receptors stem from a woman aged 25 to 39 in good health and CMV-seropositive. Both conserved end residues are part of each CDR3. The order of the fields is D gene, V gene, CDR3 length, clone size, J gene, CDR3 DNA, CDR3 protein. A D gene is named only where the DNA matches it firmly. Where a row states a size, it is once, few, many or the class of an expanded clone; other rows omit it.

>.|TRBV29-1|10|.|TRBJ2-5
TGCAGCGTGGGCGGGGAGACCCAGTACTTC
CSVGGETQYF
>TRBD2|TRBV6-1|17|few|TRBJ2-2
TGTGCCAGCAGTGAGACTAGCGGGGGGGCCAGGGCCGGGGAGCTGTTTTTT
CASSETSGGARAGELFF
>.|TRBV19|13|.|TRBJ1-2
TGTGCCAGTAGTATTCCAGGGTATACTGGCTACACCTTC
CASSIPGYTGYTF
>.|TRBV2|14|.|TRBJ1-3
TGTGCCAGCAGTGATAAGGCGGCTGGAAACACCATATATTTT
CASSDKAAGNTIYF
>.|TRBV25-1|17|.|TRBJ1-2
TGTGCCAGCAGTGATACTCTACGGGAAGGGAAGGCCTATGGCTACACCTTC
CASSDTLREGKAYGYTF
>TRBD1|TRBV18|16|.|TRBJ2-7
TGTGCCAGCTCACCAACGAGAGACAGGGCATCGTACGAGCAGTACTTC
CASSPTRDRASYEQYF
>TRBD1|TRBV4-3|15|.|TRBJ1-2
TGCGCCAGCAGCCAAGTGGTGGCAGGGGGGAATGGCTACACCTTC
CASSQVVAGGNGYTF
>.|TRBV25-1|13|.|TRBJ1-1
TGTGCCAGCACAACACAGGGGAACACTGAAGCTTTCTTT
CASTTQGNTEAFF
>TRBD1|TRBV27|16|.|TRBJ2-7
TGTGCCAGCAGTCGCTACTCCGGGACAGCCAGCTACGAGCAGTACTTC
CASSRYSGTASYEQYF
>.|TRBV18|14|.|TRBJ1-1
TGTGCCAGCTCACCAGTGGCACTGAACACTGAAGCTTTCTTT
CASSPVALNTEAFF
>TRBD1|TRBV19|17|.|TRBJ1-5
TGTGCCAGTAGTATGACCCCCCCGACAGGGAGTAATCAGCCCCAGCATTTT
CASSMTPPTGSNQPQHF
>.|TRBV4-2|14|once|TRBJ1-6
TGTGCCAGCAGCCTCACCGGGAGGGATTCACCCCTCCACTTT
CASSLTGRDSPLHF
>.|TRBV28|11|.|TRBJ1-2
TGTGCCAGCAGTCCCTCCTATGGCTACACCTTC
CASSPSYGYTF
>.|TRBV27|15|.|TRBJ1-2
TGTGCCAGCGGACCTAGAGGGCAGGGGTTTCGTGGCTACACCTTC
CASGPRGQGFRGYTF
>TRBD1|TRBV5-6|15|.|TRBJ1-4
TGTGCCAGCGGCCCTTTGGGACAGCCATATGAAAAACTGTTTTTT
CASGPLGQPYEKLFF
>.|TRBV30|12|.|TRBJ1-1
TGTGCCTGGAGTCCAGGGAACACTGAAGCTTTCTTT
CAWSPGNTEAFF
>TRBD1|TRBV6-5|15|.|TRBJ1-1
TGTGCCAGCAGTCGGTTCCTGGACAGGGGCGCTGAAGCTTTCTTT
CASSRFLDRGAEAFF
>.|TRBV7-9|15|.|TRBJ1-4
TGTGCCAGCAGCTTAGGACAGAACTTTAATGAAAAACTGTTTTTT
CASSLGQNFNEKLFF
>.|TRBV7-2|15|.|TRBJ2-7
TGTGCCAGCAGTCTCCGGTTTTTAAGCTCCTACGAGCAGTACTTC
CASSLRFLSSYEQYF
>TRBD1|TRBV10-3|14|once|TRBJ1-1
TGTGCCACCCGTGACAGGGGGCTTTTTCCTGAAGCTTTCTTT
CATRDRGLFPEAFF
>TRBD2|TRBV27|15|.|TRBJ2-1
TGTGCCACCTGGCAAGCGGGGGAGCTTTACAATGAGCAGTTCTTC
CATWQAGELYNEQFF
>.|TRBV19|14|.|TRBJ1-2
TGTGCCAGTAGTATAGCGGCGGACTCCTATGGCTACACCTTC
CASSIAADSYGYTF